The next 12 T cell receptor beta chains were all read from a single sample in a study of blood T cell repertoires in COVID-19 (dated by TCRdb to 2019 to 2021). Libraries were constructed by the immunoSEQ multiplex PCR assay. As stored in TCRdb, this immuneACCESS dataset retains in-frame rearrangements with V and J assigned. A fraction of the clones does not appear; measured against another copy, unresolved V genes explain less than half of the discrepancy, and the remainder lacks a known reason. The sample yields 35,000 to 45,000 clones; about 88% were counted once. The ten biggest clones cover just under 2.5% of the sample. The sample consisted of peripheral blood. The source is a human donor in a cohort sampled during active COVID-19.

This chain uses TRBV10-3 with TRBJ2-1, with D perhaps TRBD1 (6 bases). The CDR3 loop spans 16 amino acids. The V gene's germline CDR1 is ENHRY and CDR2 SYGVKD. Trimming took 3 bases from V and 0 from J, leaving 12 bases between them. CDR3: CAISEGQSFSYNEQFF. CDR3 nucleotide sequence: TGTGCCATCAGTGAAGGACAGTCGTTCTCCTACAATGAGCAGTTCTTC.

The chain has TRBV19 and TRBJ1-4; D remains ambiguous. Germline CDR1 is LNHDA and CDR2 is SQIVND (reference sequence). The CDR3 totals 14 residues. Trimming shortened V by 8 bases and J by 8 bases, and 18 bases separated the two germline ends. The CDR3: CASAELKGTEKLFF. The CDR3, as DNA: TGTGCCAGTGCGGAGTTGAAAGGAACCGAAAAACTGTTTTTT. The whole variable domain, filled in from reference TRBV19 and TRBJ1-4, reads DGGITQSPKYLFRKEGQNVTLSCEQNLNHDAMYWYRQDPGQGLRLIYYSQIVNDFQKGDIAEGYSVSREKKESFPLTVTSAQKNPTAFYLCASAELKGTEKLFFGSGTQLSVL.

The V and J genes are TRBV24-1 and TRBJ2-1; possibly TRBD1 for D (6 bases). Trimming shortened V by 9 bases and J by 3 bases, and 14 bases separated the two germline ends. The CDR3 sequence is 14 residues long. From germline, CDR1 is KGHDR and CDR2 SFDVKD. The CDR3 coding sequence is TGTGCCACCGCACGGACAGAGCACTACAATGAGCAGTTCTTC. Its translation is CATARTEHYNEQFF.

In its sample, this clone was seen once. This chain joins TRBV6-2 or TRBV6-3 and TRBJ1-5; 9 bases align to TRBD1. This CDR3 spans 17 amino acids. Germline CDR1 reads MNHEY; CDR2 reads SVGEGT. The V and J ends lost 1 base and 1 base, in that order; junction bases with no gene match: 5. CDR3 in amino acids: CASSYLTGGGSNQPQHF. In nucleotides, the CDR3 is TGTGCCAGCAGTTACTTGACAGGGGGTGGAAGCAATCAGCCCCAGCATTTT.

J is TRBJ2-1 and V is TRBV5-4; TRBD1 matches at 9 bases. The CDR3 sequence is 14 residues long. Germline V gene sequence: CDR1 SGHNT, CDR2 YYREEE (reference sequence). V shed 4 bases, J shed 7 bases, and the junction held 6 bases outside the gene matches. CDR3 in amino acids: CASSPGQGLNEQFF. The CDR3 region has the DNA TGTGCCAGCAGCCCGGGACAGGGTCTTAATGAGCAGTTCTTC.

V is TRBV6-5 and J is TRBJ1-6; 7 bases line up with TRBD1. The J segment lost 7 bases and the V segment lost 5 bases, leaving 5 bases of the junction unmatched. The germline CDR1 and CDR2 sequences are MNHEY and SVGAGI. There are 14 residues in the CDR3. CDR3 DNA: TGTGCCAGCAGTAAGGAGACAGGGAATTCACCCCTCCACTTT. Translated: CASSKETGNSPLHF.

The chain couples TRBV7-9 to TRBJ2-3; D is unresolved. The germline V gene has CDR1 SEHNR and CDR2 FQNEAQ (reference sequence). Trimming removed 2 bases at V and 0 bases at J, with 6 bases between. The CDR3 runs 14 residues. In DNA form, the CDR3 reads TGTGCCAGCAGCTTATTTCTTAGCACAGATACGCAGTATTTT. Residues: CASSLFLSTDTQYF.

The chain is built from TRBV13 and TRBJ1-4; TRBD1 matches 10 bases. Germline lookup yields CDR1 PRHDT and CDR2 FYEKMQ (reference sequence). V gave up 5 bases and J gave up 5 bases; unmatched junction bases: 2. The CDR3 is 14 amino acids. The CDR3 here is CASSRDRGNEKLFF. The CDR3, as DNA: TGTGCCAGCAGCCGGGACAGGGGAAATGAAAAACTGTTTTTT.

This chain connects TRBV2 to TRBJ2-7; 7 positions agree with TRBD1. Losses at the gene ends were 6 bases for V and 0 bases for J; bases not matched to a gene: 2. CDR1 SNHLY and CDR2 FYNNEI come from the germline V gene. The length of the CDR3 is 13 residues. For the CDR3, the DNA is TGTGCCAGCAGCCGGGACAGCTCCTACGAGCAGTACTTC. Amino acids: CASSRDSSYEQYF.

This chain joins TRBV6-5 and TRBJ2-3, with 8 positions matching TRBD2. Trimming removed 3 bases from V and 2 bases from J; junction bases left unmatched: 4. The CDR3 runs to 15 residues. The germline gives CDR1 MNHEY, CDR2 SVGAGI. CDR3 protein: CASSYSGAHTDTQYF. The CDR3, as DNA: TGTGCCAGCAGTTATAGCGGGGCCCACACAGATACGCAGTATTTT.

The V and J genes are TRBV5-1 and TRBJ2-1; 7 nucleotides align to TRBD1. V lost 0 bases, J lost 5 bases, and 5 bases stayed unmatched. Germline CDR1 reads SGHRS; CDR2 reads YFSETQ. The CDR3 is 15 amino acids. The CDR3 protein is CASSLAPGGDNEQFF. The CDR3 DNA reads TGCGCCAGCAGCTTGGCTCCAGGGGGAGACAATGAGCAGTTCTTC.

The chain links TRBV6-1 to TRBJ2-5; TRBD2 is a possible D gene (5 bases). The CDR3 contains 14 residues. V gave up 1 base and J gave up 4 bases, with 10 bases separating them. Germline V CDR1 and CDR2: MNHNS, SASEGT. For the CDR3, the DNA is TGTGCCAGCAGTGAAGGAGGGAGTCGAGAGACCCAGTACTTC. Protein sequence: CASSEGGSRETQYF.